This TCR beta chain was identified in a study of early T cells in non-severe SARS-CoV-2 infection. About the research overall: The sequenced material was bulk RNA from unsorted whole blood, and its chains were unpaired. General study findings and limits: There was a bias toward anti-spike CD8 responses in VDJdb matching, which missed private and CD4 specificities.

This clonotype showed up many times. Its antigen is not known. The V segment lost 1 base and the J segment 1 base; nucleotides outside the gene matches: 3. The V gene's germline CDR1 is MNHEY and CDR2 SVGAGI. This CDR3 contains 16 residues. Tagging with unique molecular identifiers was applied to individual cDNA molecules. TCRdb fed the 5' RACE reads into MiXCR, producing one record per CDR3 protein. The repertoire holds some 91,000 distinct CDR3 sequences, with approximately 11% as singletons. Sequenced material: whole blood, taken at baseline. This receptor was taken from an adult who was a healthcare worker with PCR-confirmed SARS-CoV-2 infection or an uninfected control (not recorded which). V and J are TRBV6-5 and TRBJ2-3; 9 bases match TRBD2. The DNA of the CDR3 is TGTGCCAGCAGTTACTATGCGGGGGGGCGCACAGATACGCAGTATTTT. This translates into CASSYYAGGRTDTQYF.